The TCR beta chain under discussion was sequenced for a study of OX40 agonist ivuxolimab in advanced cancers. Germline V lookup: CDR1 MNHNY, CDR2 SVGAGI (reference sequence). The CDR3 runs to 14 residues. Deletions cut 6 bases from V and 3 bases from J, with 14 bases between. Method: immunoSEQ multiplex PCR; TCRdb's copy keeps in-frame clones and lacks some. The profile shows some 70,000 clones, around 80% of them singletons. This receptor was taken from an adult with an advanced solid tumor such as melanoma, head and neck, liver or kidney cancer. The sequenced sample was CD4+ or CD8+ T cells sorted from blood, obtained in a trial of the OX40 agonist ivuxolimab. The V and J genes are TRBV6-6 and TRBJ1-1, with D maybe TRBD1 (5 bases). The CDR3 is CASRRTLGDTEAFF. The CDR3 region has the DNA TGTGCCAGCAGGAGAACCTTGGGGGACACTGAAGCTTTCTTT.